The entry below describes one T cell receptor beta chain. Authors' data handling: Amplifying reference gene primers gave estimates of nucleated cell counts. The assay was immunoSEQ multiplex PCR, and TCRdb's table has in-frame clones only and misses some. Clone size and V and J calls were adopted from that table, with D and trimming inferred from the DNA. The table lists approximately 170,000 clones, more than 70% of them singletons. The sample comes from a study of blood T cell repertoires in COVID-19. Study details: Italy, Spain and the United States were the sources of the convalescent and acute COVID-19 samples. The analysed material was cDNA or gDNA that came from T cells, B-cell-depleted T cells, or PBMCs.

The CDR3 sequence is 13 residues long. Germline CDR1 SQVTM, CDR2 ANQGSEA. Losses at the gene ends were 7 bases for V and 2 bases for J; bases not matched to a gene: 6. Sequences were obtained from peripheral blood. This clonotype was sampled from a woman over 75 with active or convalescent COVID-19. The chain recombines TRBV29-1 with TRBJ1-1; 8 bases align to TRBD1. The CDR3 is CSAWTGLNTEAFF. CDR3 DNA: TGCAGCGCCTGGACAGGGCTTAACACTGAAGCTTTCTTT. Drawing the rest from reference TRBV29-1 and TRBJ1-1, the complete variable domain is SAVISQKPSRDICQRGTSLTIQCQVDSQVTMMFWYRQQPGQSLTLIATANQGSEATYESGFVIDKFPISRPNLTFSTLTVSNMSPEDSSIYLCSAWTGLNTEAFFGQGTRLTVV.